Listed below are T cell receptor beta chains from one sample, sequenced in a study of CD8 T cells in Susac syndrome. TCRdb passed the immunoSEQ multiplex PCR reads through MiXCR, listing each CDR3 protein once. The sample gives 67,000 or so distinct CDR3 sequences, 85% to 95% of which show up once; approximately 0.15% is in the top ten. Sample: CD4+ T cells from PBMCs. Every receptor here comes from a human donor with Susac syndrome. The CDR3 runs from the conserved cysteine through the conserved F or W. D genes are given only for firm matches. A clone size is listed for some rows: how often the clone was seen (once, few, many), or a class if it is expanded.

size: -; J: TRBJ1-5; D: -; V: TRBV2; CDR3: CASNRMGNQPQHF; DNA: TGTGCCAGCAATAGAATGGGCAATCAGCCCCAGCATTTT
size: -; J: TRBJ2-1; D: -; V: TRBV14; CDR3: CASSVAASYNEQFF; DNA: TGTGCCAGCAGTGTCGCCGCCTCCTACAATGAGCAGTTCTTC
size: -; J: TRBJ1-3; D: TRBD1; V: TRBV20-1; CDR3: CSAKGQGFLGNTIYF; DNA: TGCAGTGCTAAAGGACAGGGGTTTCTCGGAAACACCATATATTTT
size: once; J: TRBJ2-3; D: TRBD2; V: TRBV7-9; CDR3: CASSQGLAGHTDTQYF; DNA: TGTGCCAGCAGCCAGGGACTAGCGGGGCACACAGATACGCAGTATTTT
size: once; J: TRBJ2-5; D: -; V: TRBV30; CDR3: CAWSEGGTQETQYF; DNA: TGTGCCTGGAGTGAGGGGGGGACCCAAGAGACCCAGTACTTC
size: -; J: TRBJ1-2; D: TRBD1; V: TRBV3-1; CDR3: CASRPNTGADYGYTF; DNA: TGTGCCAGCAGACCTAATACAGGGGCGGACTATGGCTACACCTTC
size: -; J: TRBJ1-2; D: -; V: TRBV9; CDR3: CASSSPRRGYGYTF; DNA: TGTGCCAGCAGCTCCCCCCGGCGGGGCTATGGCTACACCTTC
size: -; J: TRBJ1-5; D: -; V: TRBV7-8; CDR3: CASSLGERGNQPQHF; DNA: TGTGCCAGCAGCTTAGGAGAACGGGGCAATCAGCCCCAGCATTTT
size: -; J: TRBJ2-7; D: TRBD2; V: TRBV18; CDR3: CASSPSSGGPSYEQYF; DNA: TGTGCCAGCTCACCCTCTAGCGGGGGGCCCTCCTACGAGCAGTACTTC
size: -; J: TRBJ2-7; D: -; V: TRBV6-2/TRBV6-3; CDR3: CASIKTGSNEQYF; DNA: TGTGCCAGCATAAAAACCGGGAGTAACGAGCAGTACTTC
size: -; J: TRBJ2-7; D: -; V: TRBV18; CDR3: CASSPPIWHRPYEQYF; DNA: TGTGCCAGCTCACCACCTATTTGGCACAGACCATACGAGCAGTACTTC
size: -; J: TRBJ1-5; D: -; V: TRBV24-1; CDR3: CATSAAFGSSQPQHF; DNA: TGTGCGACCTCTGCCGCGTTTGGATCGAGTCAGCCCCAGCATTTT
size: -; J: TRBJ2-3; D: TRBD1; V: TRBV7-9; CDR3: CASSLWTGLGTDTQYF; DNA: TGTGCCAGCAGCTTATGGACAGGGTTAGGCACAGATACGCAGTATTTT
size: -; J: TRBJ2-3; D: -; V: TRBV25-1; CDR3: CASSGFGYITDTQYF; DNA: TGTGCCAGCAGTGGGTTTGGCTATATCACAGATACGCAGTATTTT
size: -; J: TRBJ2-4; D: -; V: TRBV6-5; CDR3: CASSSAVFGVGRKNIQYF; DNA: TGTGCCAGCAGTTCCGCGGTTTTTGGGGTCGGACGCAAAAACATTCAGTACTTC
size: -; J: TRBJ1-5; D: -; V: TRBV5-1; CDR3: CASSLGQHSNQPQHF; DNA: TGCGCCAGCAGCTTGGGGCAGCATAGCAATCAGCCCCAGCATTTT
size: once; J: TRBJ2-2; D: -; V: TRBV18; CDR3: CASSTANTGELFF; DNA: TGTGCCAGCTCAACCGCCAACACCGGGGAGCTGTTTTTT
size: -; J: TRBJ2-6; D: -; V: TRBV18; CDR3: CASTGGTGANVLTF; DNA: TGTGCCAGCACCGGGGGTACTGGGGCCAACGTCCTGACTTTC
size: -; J: TRBJ1-2; D: -; V: TRBV28; CDR3: CASRTLGTALGYTF; DNA: TGTGCCAGCCGCACGCTCGGGACGGCGCTAGGCTACACCTTC
size: -; J: TRBJ1-6; D: -; V: TRBV18; CDR3: CASSPRQIQTYNSPLHF; DNA: TGTGCCAGCTCACCACGCCAGATTCAAACCTATAATTCACCCCTCCACTTT
size: -; J: TRBJ1-1; D: TRBD1; V: TRBV5-1; CDR3: CASSTGQGRVTEAFF; DNA: TGCGCCAGCAGCACTGGACAGGGGAGGGTCACTGAAGCTTTCTTT
size: -; J: TRBJ2-7; D: -; V: TRBV20-1; CDR3: CSARGGLLGFDEQYF; DNA: TGCAGTGCTAGAGGGGGGCTCCTAGGGTTCGACGAGCAGTACTTC
size: -; J: TRBJ2-5; D: -; V: TRBV20-1; CDR3: CSASGGLMYQETQYF; DNA: TGCAGTGCTAGCGGGGGCCTGATGTACCAAGAGACCCAGTACTTC
size: -; J: TRBJ2-3; D: TRBD1; V: TRBV5-1; CDR3: CASRPQGYSTDTQYF; DNA: TGCGCCAGCAGACCACAGGGGTATAGCACAGATACGCAGTATTTT
size: -; J: TRBJ1-2; D: -; V: TRBV5-1; CDR3: CASSAVAYTTNYGYTF; DNA: TGCGCCAGCAGCGCGGTCGCATATACCACTAACTATGGCTACACCTTC
size: once; J: TRBJ2-7; D: -; V: TRBV6-1; CDR3: CASSPSPGTRTYEQYF; DNA: TGTGCCAGCAGTCCTTCCCCCGGGACACGGACCTACGAGCAGTACTTC
size: -; J: TRBJ1-6; D: TRBD1; V: TRBV5-1; CDR3: CASSLEGQGSPLHF; DNA: TGCGCCAGCAGCTTGGAGGGACAGGGTTCACCCCTCCACTTT
size: once; J: TRBJ2-3; D: -; V: TRBV11-1; CDR3: CASSFQDTQYF; DNA: TGTGCCAGCAGCTTTCAAGATACGCAGTATTTT
size: -; J: TRBJ2-5; D: TRBD1; V: TRBV7-7; CDR3: CASSLGGQGETQYF; DNA: TGTGCTAGCAGCTTAGGTGGACAGGGAGAGACCCAGTACTTC
size: -; J: TRBJ1-5; D: -; V: TRBV15; CDR3: CATSRSNRGNQPQHF; DNA: TGTGCCACCAGCAGGAGCAATCGAGGCAATCAGCCCCAGCATTTT
size: -; J: TRBJ1-5; D: TRBD1; V: TRBV29-1; CDR3: CSVRGQLNQPQHF; DNA: TGCAGCGTTAGGGGACAGCTCAATCAGCCCCAGCATTTT
size: -; J: TRBJ1-1; D: -; V: TRBV5-6; CDR3: CASSLSLDRLNTEAFF; DNA: TGTGCCAGCAGCTTGTCCCTCGACAGGCTGAACACTGAAGCTTTCTTT
size: -; J: TRBJ2-2; D: -; V: TRBV6-5; CDR3: CASSYTGTGELFF; DNA: TGTGCCAGCAGTTACACAGGGACCGGGGAGCTGTTTTTT
size: once; J: TRBJ2-5; D: -; V: TRBV18; CDR3: CASSPDRETQYF; DNA: TGTGCCAGCTCACCAGACAGGGAGACCCAGTACTTC
size: -; J: TRBJ1-4; D: -; V: TRBV28; CDR3: CASSLLEEKLFF; DNA: TGTGCCAGCAGTTTATTAGAAGAAAAACTGTTTTTT
size: -; J: TRBJ2-7; D: -; V: TRBV5-1; CDR3: CASSLATRSYEQYF; DNA: TGCGCCAGCAGCTTGGCCACTAGGTCCTACGAGCAGTACTTC
size: -; J: TRBJ1-5; D: -; V: TRBV7-3; CDR3: CASSLAGDQPQHF; DNA: TGTGCCAGCAGCTTAGCGGGGGATCAGCCCCAGCATTTT
size: -; J: TRBJ2-1; D: TRBD2; V: TRBV6-1; CDR3: CASRAHGGVGNEQFF; DNA: TGTGCCAGCAGGGCTCACGGGGGGGTCGGCAATGAGCAGTTCTTC
size: -; J: TRBJ1-2; D: -; V: TRBV5-1; CDR3: CASSFTQPYGYTF; DNA: TGCGCCAGCAGCTTTACACAACCTTATGGCTACACCTTC
size: -; J: TRBJ1-1; D: -; V: TRBV7-3; CDR3: CASSQDRNTEAFF; DNA: TGTGCCAGCAGCCAGGACAGGAACACTGAAGCTTTCTTT
size: once; J: TRBJ1-6; D: -; V: TRBV9; CDR3: CASSIGRNGDPLHF; DNA: TGTGCCAGCAGCATCGGACGGAACGGGGATCCCCTCCACTTT
size: -; J: TRBJ1-5; D: -; V: TRBV6-2/TRBV6-3; CDR3: CASSYSGDGQPQHF; DNA: TGTGCCAGCAGTTACTCAGGGGACGGTCAGCCCCAGCATTTT
size: -; J: TRBJ1-2; D: -; V: TRBV5-1; CDR3: CASSLVPKQGRNGYTF; DNA: TGCGCCAGCAGCTTGGTACCCAAACAGGGCAGGAATGGCTACACCTTC
size: -; J: TRBJ1-2; D: -; V: TRBV28; CDR3: CASSFDSNYGYTF; DNA: TGTGCCAGCAGTTTCGACAGTAACTATGGCTACACCTTC
size: -; J: TRBJ2-2; D: TRBD1; V: TRBV18; CDR3: CASSPPDRATAGELFF; DNA: TGTGCCAGCTCACCACCGGACAGGGCGACCGCCGGGGAGCTGTTTTTT
size: -; J: TRBJ2-4; D: -; V: TRBV28; CDR3: CASSSTSTNIQYF; DNA: TGTGCCAGCAGTTCCACTAGCACTAACATTCAGTACTTC
size: -; J: TRBJ1-2; D: -; V: TRBV7-2; CDR3: CASSLGEGVSNYGYTF; DNA: TGTGCCAGCAGCCTAGGGGAAGGGGTTTCTAACTATGGCTACACCTTC
size: -; J: TRBJ2-3; D: TRBD1; V: TRBV5-8; CDR3: CASSLAGTGDTQYF; DNA: TGTGCCAGCAGCTTGGCTGGGACAGGGGATACGCAGTATTTT
size: -; J: TRBJ2-3; D: TRBD2; V: TRBV4-2; CDR3: CASSPRGTSGGPTDTQYF; DNA: TGTGCCAGCAGCCCCAGGGGGACTAGCGGGGGGCCCACAGATACGCAGTATTTT
size: -; J: TRBJ2-5; D: TRBD1; V: TRBV28; CDR3: CASSRTGWVETQYF; DNA: TGTGCCAGCAGTCGGACAGGGTGGGTAGAGACCCAGTACTTC
size: -; J: TRBJ2-7; D: TRBD1; V: TRBV9; CDR3: CASSPTGQSEQYF; DNA: TGTGCCAGCAGCCCGACGGGACAGTCCGAGCAGTACTTC
size: -; J: TRBJ1-4; D: -; V: TRBV7-9; CDR3: CASSLERGLTTNEKLFF; DNA: TGTGCCAGCAGCTTAGAACGGGGGTTGACAACTAATGAAAAACTGTTTTTT
size: -; J: TRBJ2-3; D: TRBD1; V: TRBV5-1; CDR3: CATGQGGQTDTQYF; DNA: TGCGCCACTGGACAGGGGGGCCAAACAGATACGCAGTATTTT
size: -; J: TRBJ1-2; D: -; V: TRBV11-2; CDR3: CASSLDRVRGAGYTF; DNA: TGTGCCAGCAGCTTAGATCGGGTCAGGGGTGCTGGCTACACCTTC
size: -; J: TRBJ1-1; D: -; V: TRBV20-1; CDR3: CSARVSGGSMNTEAFF; DNA: TGCAGTGCTAGAGTTTCGGGGGGCAGCATGAACACTGAAGCTTTCTTT
size: -; J: TRBJ2-7; D: TRBD1; V: TRBV5-1; CDR3: CASSPGTAISYEQYF; DNA: TGCGCCAGCAGCCCTGGGACAGCCATTTCCTACGAGCAGTACTTC
size: -; J: TRBJ2-5; D: -; V: TRBV5-4; CDR3: CASSPGGTEGETQYF; DNA: TGTGCCAGCAGCCCCGGGGGCACCGAAGGGGAGACCCAGTACTTC
size: -; J: TRBJ2-3; D: TRBD1; V: TRBV20-1; CDR3: CSAPIGTGTRDTQYF; DNA: TGCAGTGCTCCTATCGGGACAGGGACCCGAGATACGCAGTATTTT
size: -; J: TRBJ1-2; D: TRBD1; V: TRBV10-3; CDR3: CATGTGEFLGYTF; DNA: TGTGCCACCGGGACAGGGGAATTCCTAGGCTACACCTTC